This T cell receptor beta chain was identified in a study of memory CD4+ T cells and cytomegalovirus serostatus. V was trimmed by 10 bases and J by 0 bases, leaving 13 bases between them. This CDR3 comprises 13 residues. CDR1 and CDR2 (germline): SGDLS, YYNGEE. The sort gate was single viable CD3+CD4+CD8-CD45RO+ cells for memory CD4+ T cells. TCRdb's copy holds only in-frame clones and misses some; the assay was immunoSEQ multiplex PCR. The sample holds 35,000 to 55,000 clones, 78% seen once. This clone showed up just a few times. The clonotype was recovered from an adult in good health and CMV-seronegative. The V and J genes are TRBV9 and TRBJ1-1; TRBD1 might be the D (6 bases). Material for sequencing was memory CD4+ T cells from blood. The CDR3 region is CASQGHMNTEAFF. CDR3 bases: TGTGCCTCCCAGGGGCACATGAACACTGAAGCTTTCTTT. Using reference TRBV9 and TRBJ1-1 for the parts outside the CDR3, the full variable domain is DSGVTQTPKHLITATGQRVTLRCSPRSGDLSVYWYQQSLDQGLQFLIQYYNGEERAKGNILERFSAQQFPDLHSELNLSSLELGDSALYFCASQGHMNTEAFFGQGTRLTVV.